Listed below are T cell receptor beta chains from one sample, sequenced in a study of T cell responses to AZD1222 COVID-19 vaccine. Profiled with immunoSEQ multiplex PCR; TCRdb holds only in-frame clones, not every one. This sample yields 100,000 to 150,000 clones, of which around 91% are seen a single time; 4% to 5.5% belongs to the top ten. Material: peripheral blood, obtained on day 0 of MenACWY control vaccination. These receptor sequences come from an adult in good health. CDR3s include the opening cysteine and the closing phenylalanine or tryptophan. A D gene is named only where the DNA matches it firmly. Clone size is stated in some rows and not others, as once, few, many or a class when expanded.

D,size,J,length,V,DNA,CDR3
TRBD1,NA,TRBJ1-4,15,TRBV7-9,TGTGCCAGCAGCTTAGGGACAGGGCGGAATGAAAAACTGTTTTTT,CASSLGTGRNEKLFF
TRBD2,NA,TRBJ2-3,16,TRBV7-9,TGTGCCAGCAGCTTAGTACTAGCGGGGCCCACAGATACGCAGTATTTT,CASSLVLAGPTDTQYF
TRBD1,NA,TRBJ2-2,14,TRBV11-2,TGTGCCAGCAGCTCAGGACAGGCTCCCGGGGAGCTGTTTTTT,CASSSGQAPGELFF
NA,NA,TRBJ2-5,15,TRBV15,TGTGCCACCAGCAGAGATTCCGTGGTTAGGGAGACCCAGTACTTC,CATSRDSVVRETQYF
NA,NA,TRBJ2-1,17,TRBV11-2,TGTGCCAGCAGCATCCGGCCCAGCAGCGGCCCCTACAATGAGCAGTTCTTC,CASSIRPSSGPYNEQFF
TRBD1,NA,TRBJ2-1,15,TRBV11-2,TGTGCCAGCAGCTTAGAGTCGGAGACAGGGTATGAGCAGTTCTTC,CASSLESETGYEQFF
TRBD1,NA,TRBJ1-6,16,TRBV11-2,TGTGCCAGCAGCTCGTGGACAGGGAAGAGGATTGGGCCCCTCCACTTT,CASSSWTGKRIGPLHF
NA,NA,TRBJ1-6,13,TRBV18,TGTGCCAGCTCACCGGACGAATTCCTACCCCTCCACTTT,CASSPDEFLPLHF
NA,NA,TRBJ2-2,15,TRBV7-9,TGTGCCAGCAGCTCGAGGGAGGTTGGGACCGGGGAGCTGTTTTTT,CASSSREVGTGELFF
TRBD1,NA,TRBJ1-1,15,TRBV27,TGTGCCAGCAGTTGGCGCAGGGGGTTAGGCACTGAAGCTTTCTTT,CASSWRRGLGTEAFF
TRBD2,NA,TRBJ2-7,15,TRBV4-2,TGTGCCAGCAGCCAAGGGCGGGAGGCCCCCTACGAGCAGTACTTC,CASSQGREAPYEQYF
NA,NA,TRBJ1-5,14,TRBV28,TGTGCCAGCAGTTCCCCGGGCCAGCTTCAGCCCCAGCATTTT,CASSSPGQLQPQHF
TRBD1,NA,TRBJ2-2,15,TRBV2,TGTGCCAGCAGTGGACAGGGGCGAAACACCGGGGAGCTGTTTTTT,CASSGQGRNTGELFF
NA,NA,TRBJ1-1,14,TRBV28,TGTGCCAGCAGTTTGGGTGACAGGAACACTGAAGCTTTCTTT,CASSLGDRNTEAFF
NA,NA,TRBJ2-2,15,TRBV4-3,TGCGCCAGCAGCCAAGATCTTTTGGCAGGAGGGGAGCTGTTTTTT,CASSQDLLAGGELFF
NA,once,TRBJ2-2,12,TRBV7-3,TGTGCCAGCAGCCGTTACACCGGGGAGCTGTTTTTT,CASSRYTGELFF